Listed here are 13 T cell receptor beta chains from one sample, sequenced in a study of T cell repertoires in cytomegalovirus infection. TCRdb reprocessed the reads via MiXCR and lists one record per CDR3 protein. The profile covers fewer than 650,000 distinct CDR3 sequences, with 40% appearing a single time and more than 40% taken by the ten largest. Their target antigens are unknown. The input for sequencing was cultured PBMCs, taken from culture after CMV antigen stimulation. Receptors were obtained from a human donor in good health (CMV status not recorded). Some clones in this sample may be carry-over from other donors' samples.

The chain employs TRBV14 and TRBJ2-4; D might be TRBD1 or TRBD2, each matching 5 bases. The germline gives CDR1 SGHDN, CDR2 FVKESK. The CDR3 runs 16 residues. V dropped 1 base and J dropped 5 bases, with 15 bases sitting between them. In nucleotides, the CDR3 is TGTGCCAGCAGCCAAGTGCATTGGCAGGGAGAAAACATTCAGTACTTC. Amino acids: CASSQVHWQGENIQYF. The whole variable domain, remainder taken from reference TRBV14 and TRBJ2-4, is EAGVTQFPSHSVIEKGQTVTLRCDPISGHDNLYWYRRVMGKEIKFLLHFVKESKQDESGMPNNRFLAERTGGTYSTLKVQPAELEDSGVYFCASSQVHWQGENIQYFGAGTRLSVL.

In this sample, this clonotype turned up many times. The rearrangement links TRBV7-2 to TRBJ2-1, with unresolved D. V lost 5 bases, J lost 2 bases, and 4 bases lay in between. Per the germline V gene, CDR1 is SGHTA and CDR2 is FQGNSA. The CDR3 length is 12 residues. As DNA, the CDR3 is TGTGCCAGCAGCCGTACCTACAATGAGCAGTTCTTC. As protein: CASSRTYNEQFF. The entire variable domain, with the rest obtained from reference TRBV7-2 and TRBJ2-1, is as follows: GAGVSQSPSNKVTEKGKDVELRCDPISGHTALYWYRQSLGQGLEFLIYFQGNSAPDKSGLPSDRFSAERTGGSVSTLTIQRTQQEDSAVYLCASSRTYNEQFFGPGTRLTVL.

The chain is built from TRBV6-1 and TRBJ2-7; possible D gene TRBD2, 6 bases. The CDR3 is made up of 16 amino acids. The germline V and J ends were trimmed by 4 bases and 3 bases, with 19 bases remaining between them. Germline V gene data show CDR1 as MNHNS and CDR2 as SASEGT. CDR3 coding DNA: TGTGCCAGCAGTGCCAAATCCCCGGGACTGGGCTACGAGCAGTACTTC. Protein sequence: CASSAKSPGLGYEQYF.

The chain has TRBV10-2 and TRBJ2-3; TRBD2 might be the D (6 bases). The CDR3 extends over 16 amino acids. The V end lost 3 bases, the J end lost 0 bases, and 13 bases lay between the germline ends. Germline V CDR1 and CDR2: WSHSY, SAAADI. The CDR3 protein is CASSDSIAESTDTQYF. The CDR3 coding sequence is TGCGCCAGCAGTGATTCCATAGCGGAGAGCACAGATACGCAGTATTTT.

This clonotype was detected only a few times. This chain connects TRBV11-1 to TRBJ1-3, with no clear D. CDR3 size: 15 residues. Germline CDR1 reads SGHAT; CDR2 reads FQDESV (reference sequence). Trimming shortened V by 0 bases and J by 4 bases, and 10 bases separated the two germline ends. The CDR3 DNA sequence: TGTGCCAGCAGCTTAGCCGACGCGTTGGGAAACACCATATATTTT. Its translation: CASSLADALGNTIYF.

The chain joins TRBV7-6 to TRBJ2-5; tentative D call: TRBD1 (6 bases). From germline, CDR1 is SGHVS and CDR2 FNYEAQ. V lost 5 bases and J 2 bases, leaving 12 bases between the germline ends. The CDR3 contains 14 residues. The CDR3, as DNA: TGTGCCAGCAGCGATGGACAGACACAAGAGACCCAGTACTTC. Amino acid sequence: CASSDGQTQETQYF.

The rearrangement links TRBV12-5 to TRBJ1-5; the D is unclear. Germline values: CDR1 LGHNT, CDR2 FRNRAP. Deletions cut 0 bases from V and 4 bases from J, with 13 bases between. The CDR3 is 16 amino acids. The CDR3 region has the DNA TGTGCTAGTGGTTTGGTCGATTATGTTGGTAATCAGCCCCAGCATTTT. It specifies CASGLVDYVGNQPQHF. Full variable domain (rest looked up from reference TRBV12-5 and TRBJ1-5): DARVTQTPRHKVTEMGQEVTMRCQPILGHNTVFWYRQTMMQGLELLAYFRNRAPLDDSGMPKDRFSAEMPDATLATLKIQPSEPRDSAVYFCASGLVDYVGNQPQHFGDGTRLSIL.

The chain uses TRBV5-4 and TRBJ2-1; possible D gene TRBD2, 6 bases. This CDR3 is 15 amino acids long. Per the germline V gene, CDR1 is SGHNT and CDR2 is YYREEE (reference sequence). V was shortened by 7 bases and J by 4 bases, with 18 bases between the two germline ends. This CDR3 reads CASGSPSGGYNEQFF. The CDR3 DNA sequence: TGTGCCAGCGGCTCCCCGAGCGGAGGGTACAATGAGCAGTTCTTC.

The J gene is TRBJ1-6, the V gene TRBV27; D not resolved. From germline, CDR1 is MNHEY and CDR2 SMNVEV (reference sequence). The CDR3 loop spans 12 amino acids. V was shortened by 9 bases and J by 7 bases, with 10 bases between the two germline ends. The CDR3 spells CASRELNSPLHF. DNA of the CDR3: TGTGCCAGTAGGGAGTTAAATTCACCCCTCCACTTT.

With respect to this clonotype: Sequence at one end of the junction differs from germline and may be a read error. The gene calls are TRBV10-3 and TRBJ1-2, with 7 nucleotides matching TRBD1. The CDR3 is 12 amino acids. CDR1 ENHRY and CDR2 SYGVKD come from the germline V gene. The CDR3 loop reads CAIGDRARGYTF. CDR3 in DNA: TGTGCCATCGGTGACAGGGCGCGAGGCTACACCTTC.

This clonotype showed up just a few times. The chain has TRBV19 and TRBJ2-1; D is possibly TRBD1 or TRBD2 (5 bases each). CDR1 is LNHDA and CDR2 is SQIVND in the germline V gene (reference sequence). The CDR3 contains 13 residues. The ends were cut back, 5 bases at V and 6 bases at J, with 11 bases in the middle. CDR3 amino acids: CASSLGTPNEQFF. In DNA, the CDR3 is TGTGCCAGTAGTCTAGGGACGCCCAATGAGCAGTTCTTC.

The rearrangement links TRBV4-3 to TRBJ2-3; 8 bases are shared with TRBD1. The CDR3 totals 18 residues. The ends lost 4 bases at V and 2 bases at J; junction bases unmatched: 14. In germline, CDR1 is LGHNA, CDR2 YSLEER. CDR3 sequence (DNA): TGCGCCAGCAGCCGATTTTCTACTGGACAGGGATCCACAGATACGCAGTATTTT. Residues: CASSRFSTGQGSTDTQYF.

The chain combines TRBV7-2 with TRBJ1-5; perhaps TRBD1 as D (6 bases). From germline, CDR1 is SGHTA and CDR2 FQGNSA. The CDR3 runs to 17 residues. Trimming left V 3 bases short and J 3 bases short, with 18 bases between. DNA for the CDR3: TGTGCCAGCAGCTTGTTACAGTTACAGGGTCACAATCAGCCCCAGCATTTT. Protein product: CASSLLQLQGHNQPQHF.